Listed here are 10 T cell receptor beta chains from one sample, sequenced in a study of blood T cells in healthy people across ages. With a J-beta primer mix and a sample-barcoded 5' primer, a second PCR ran roughly 6 to 11 cycles. TCRdb used MiXCR to reprocess the 5' RACE reads, holding one entry per CDR3 protein. The table lists hundreds of thousands of distinct CDR3 sequences, 58% of them singletons. Sequences were obtained from blood. The origin of the receptors is a man aged 30 to 45 in good health.

The chain couples TRBV7-2 to TRBJ2-3; tentative D call: TRBD2 (6 bases). Trimming cost V 5 bases and J 5 bases, with 11 bases left between them. The CDR3 totals 13 residues. Germline lookup yields CDR1 SGHTA and CDR2 FQGNSA. The CDR3 is CASSRLVRDTQYF. CDR3 nucleotides: TGTGCCAGCAGCCGACTAGTCAGAGATACGCAGTATTTT.

This clonotype was counted only a few times. V and J are TRBV7-2 and TRBJ2-5, with 11 bases fitting TRBD2. The J call may be incorrect, as the DNA end agrees better with TRBJ2-7. Germline CDR1 and CDR2: SGHTA and FQGNSA. CDR3 length: 15 amino acids. This CDR3 reads CASSPRLAGQYEQYF. The CDR3 nucleotides are TGTGCCAGCAGCCCACGACTAGCGGGACAATACGAGCAGTACTTC.

The table lists this clonotype with a few counts. This sequence joins TRBV6-6 and TRBJ2-1, with D perhaps TRBD2 (6 bases). There are 16 residues in the CDR3. Germline CDR1 MNHNY, CDR2 SVGAGI (reference sequence). V dropped 6 bases and J dropped 7 bases, with 22 bases sitting between them. In DNA, the CDR3 is TGTGCCAGCAGCCCAATGCCACCGGGACTTGTTAATGAGCAGTTCTTC. The encoded protein is CASSPMPPGLVNEQFF.

The chain uses TRBV29-1 and TRBJ2-7, with 8 bases that match TRBD2. V lost 7 bases to trimming and J lost 6 bases; unmatched junction nucleotides: 8. This CDR3 spans 12 amino acids. CDR1 SQVTM and CDR2 ANQGSEA come from the germline V gene. As DNA, the CDR3 is TGCAGCGCGCCGGGGGGGAAAGGCGAGCAGTACTTC. This translates into CSAPGGKGEQYF.

This clonotype was counted a few times. The gene calls are TRBV6-1 and TRBJ2-7, with 10 bases matching TRBD2. V was pared by 2 bases and J by 3 bases, with 4 bases of the junction left unmatched. The germline V gene has CDR1 MNHNS and CDR2 SASEGT. CDR3 length: 15 amino acids. Here the CDR3 DNA reads TGTGCCAGCAGTGAAAAGCCTAGCGGGGGCTACGAGCAGTACTTC. Encoded protein: CASSEKPSGGYEQYF.

The V and J genes are TRBV10-3 and TRBJ1-2, with D maybe TRBD1 (5 bases). The CDR3 has 14 residues. Germline CDR1 ENHRY, CDR2 SYGVKD. Trimming left V 4 bases short and J 6 bases short, with 15 bases between. CDR3 in amino acids: CAISVPPRGDGYTF. Written as DNA, the CDR3 is TGTGCCATCAGTGTCCCCCCAAGGGGAGATGGCTACACCTTC.

This chain joins TRBV18 and TRBJ2-7; D not resolved. The CDR3 extends over 13 amino acids. Trimming took 3 bases from V and 1 from J, leaving 7 bases between them. Germline CDR1 and CDR2: KGHSH and LQKENI. CDR3 in amino acids: CASSPVESYEQYF. The DNA of the CDR3 is TGTGCCAGCTCACCGGTGGAGTCCTACGAGCAGTACTTC.

The sample holds one count of this clonotype. The rearrangement uses TRBV6-5 and TRBJ1-2; no clear D. Germline lookup yields CDR1 MNHEY and CDR2 SVGAGI. This CDR3 comprises 14 residues. Trimming pared 9 bases from V and 0 bases from J, leaving 14 bases between. This chain's CDR3 is CARPTDFANYGYTF. The CDR3 bases are TGTGCCAGGCCTACGGACTTTGCTAACTATGGCTACACCTTC.

This sequence joins TRBV9 and TRBJ2-3; D is perhaps TRBD2 (7 bases). Germline V gene data show CDR1 as SGDLS and CDR2 as YYNGEE. Trimming removed 0 bases at V and 5 bases at J, with 13 bases between. The CDR3 length is 15 residues. CDR3 residues: CASSVGGGKGDTQYF. The CDR3 DNA reads as TGTGCCAGCAGCGTAGGGGGGGGCAAGGGAGATACGCAGTATTTT. The whole variable domain, remainder taken from reference TRBV9 and TRBJ2-3, is DSGVTQTPKHLITATGQRVTLRCSPRSGDLSVYWYQQSLDQGLQFLIQYYNGEERAKGNILERFSAQQFPDLHSELNLSSLELGDSALYFCASSVGGGKGDTQYFGPGTRLTVL.

CDR3 nucleotides: TGTGCCAGCAGGGATTACGAGGGGCCCCAGCATTTT. Its protein product is CASRDYEGPQHF. The chain recombines TRBV25-1 with TRBJ1-5; no reliable D call. Trimming removed 6 bases at V and 9 bases at J, with 12 bases between. The CDR3 consists of 12 residues. Germline values: CDR1 MGHDK, CDR2 SYGVNS.